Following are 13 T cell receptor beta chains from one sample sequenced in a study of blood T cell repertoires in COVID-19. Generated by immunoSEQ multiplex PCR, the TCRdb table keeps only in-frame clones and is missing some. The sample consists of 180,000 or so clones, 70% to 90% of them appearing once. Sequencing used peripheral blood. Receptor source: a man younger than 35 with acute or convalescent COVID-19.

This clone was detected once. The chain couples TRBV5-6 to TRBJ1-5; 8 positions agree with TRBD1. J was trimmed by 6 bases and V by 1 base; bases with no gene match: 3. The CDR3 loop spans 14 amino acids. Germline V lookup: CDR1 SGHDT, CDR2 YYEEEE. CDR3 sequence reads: CASSLTGTGQPQHF. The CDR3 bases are TGTGCCAGCAGCTTGACGGGGACAGGTCAGCCCCAGCATTTT.

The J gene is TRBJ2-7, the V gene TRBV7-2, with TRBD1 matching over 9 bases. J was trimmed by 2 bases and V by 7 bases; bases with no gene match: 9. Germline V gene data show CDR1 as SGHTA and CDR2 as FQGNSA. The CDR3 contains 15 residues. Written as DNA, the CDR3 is TGTGCCAGCACCCTCTCAGGACAGGGGACCTACGAGCAGTACTTC. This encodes CASTLSGQGTYEQYF.

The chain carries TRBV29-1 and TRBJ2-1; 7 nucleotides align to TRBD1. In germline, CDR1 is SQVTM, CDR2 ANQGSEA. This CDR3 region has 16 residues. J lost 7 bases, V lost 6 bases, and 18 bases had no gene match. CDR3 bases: TGCAGCGTCTCTTCCGCCGGGACAGTTATCTGGAATGAGCAGTTCTTC. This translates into CSVSSAGTVIWNEQFF.

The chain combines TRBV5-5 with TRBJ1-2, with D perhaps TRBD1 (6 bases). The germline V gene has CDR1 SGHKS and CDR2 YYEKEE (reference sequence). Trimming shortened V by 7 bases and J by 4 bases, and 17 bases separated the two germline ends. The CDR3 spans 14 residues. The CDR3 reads CASFRSTDSYGYTF. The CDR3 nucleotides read TGTGCCAGCTTTCGTTCGACGGACAGCTATGGCTACACCTTC.

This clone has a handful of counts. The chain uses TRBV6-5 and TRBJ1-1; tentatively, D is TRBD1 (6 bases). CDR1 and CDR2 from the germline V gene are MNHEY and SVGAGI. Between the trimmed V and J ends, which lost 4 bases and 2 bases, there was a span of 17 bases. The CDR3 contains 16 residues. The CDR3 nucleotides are TGTGCCAGCAGTTCCCAGCCGGGGGGGGGCAACACTGAAGCTTTCTTT. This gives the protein CASSSQPGGGNTEAFF.

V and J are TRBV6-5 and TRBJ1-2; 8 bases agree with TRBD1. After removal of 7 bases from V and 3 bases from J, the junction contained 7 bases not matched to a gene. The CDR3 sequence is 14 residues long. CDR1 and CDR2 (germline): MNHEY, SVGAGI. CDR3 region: CASNRDRQDYGYTF. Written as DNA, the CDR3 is TGTGCCAGCAATCGGGACAGGCAAGACTATGGCTACACCTTC.

The CDR3 nucleotides are TGTGCCACAAAGGACAGAGCTAACTATGGCTACACCTTC. Its protein product is CATKDRANYGYTF. The chain has TRBV28 and TRBJ1-2, with D perhaps matching TRBD1 (6 bases). Germline V gene data show CDR1 as MDHEN and CDR2 as SYDVKM. V lost 10 bases to trimming and J lost 0 bases, with 12 bases between them. This CDR3 contains 13 residues.

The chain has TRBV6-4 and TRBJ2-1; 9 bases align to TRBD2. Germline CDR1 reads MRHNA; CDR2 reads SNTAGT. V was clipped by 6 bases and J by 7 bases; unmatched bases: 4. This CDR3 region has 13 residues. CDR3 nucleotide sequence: TGTGCCAGCAGCACTAGCGGGCTGAATGAGCAGTTCTTC. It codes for CASSTSGLNEQFF.

The CDR3, as DNA: TGTGCCAGCAGGACGGCGGGGGGGATAGAGACCCAGTACTTC. It is translated as CASRTAGGIETQYF. The chain couples TRBV2 to TRBJ2-5; 9 nucleotides match TRBD2. The germline CDR1 and CDR2 sequences are SNHLY and FYNNEI. The CDR3 is made up of 14 amino acids. The trim removed 6 bases at V and 4 bases at J, leaving 6 bases unmatched. The full variable domain, with the rest looked up from reference TRBV2 and TRBJ2-5, is EPEVTQTPSHQVTQMGQEVILRCVPISNHLYFYWYRQILGQKVEFLVSFYNNEISEKSEIFDDQFSVERPDGSNFTLKIRSTKLEDSAMYFCASRTAGGIETQYFGPGTRLLVL.

Here the CDR3 DNA reads TGTGCCAGCAGCGTAGCATCTACTCCTAGCTATGGGGAGCTGTTTTTT. It specifies CASSVASTPSYGELFF. The chain uses TRBV9 and TRBJ2-2; possible D gene TRBD2, 5 bases. Trimming left V 0 bases short and J 8 bases short, with 17 bases between. Looked up from germline, CDR1 is SGDLS and CDR2 is YYNGEE. The CDR3 consists of 16 residues.

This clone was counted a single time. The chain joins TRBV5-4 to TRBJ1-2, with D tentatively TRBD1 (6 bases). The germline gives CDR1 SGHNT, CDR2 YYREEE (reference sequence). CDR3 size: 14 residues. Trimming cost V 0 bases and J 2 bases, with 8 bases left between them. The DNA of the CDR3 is TGTGCCAGCAGCTTGGCGGGACACAACTATGGCTACACCTTC. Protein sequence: CASSLAGHNYGYTF.

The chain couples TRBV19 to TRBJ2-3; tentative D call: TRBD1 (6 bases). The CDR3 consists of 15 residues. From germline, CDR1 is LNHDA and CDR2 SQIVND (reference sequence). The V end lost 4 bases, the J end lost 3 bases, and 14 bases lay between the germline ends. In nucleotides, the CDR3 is TGTGCCAGTAGTACCCAGGGCAGGGGAACAGATACGCAGTATTTT. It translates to CASSTQGRGTDTQYF. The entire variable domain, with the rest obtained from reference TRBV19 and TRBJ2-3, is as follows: DGGITQSPKYLFRKEGQNVTLSCEQNLNHDAMYWYRQDPGQGLRLIYYSQIVNDFQKGDIAEGYSVSREKKESFPLTVTSAQKNPTAFYLCASSTQGRGTDTQYFGPGTRLTVL.

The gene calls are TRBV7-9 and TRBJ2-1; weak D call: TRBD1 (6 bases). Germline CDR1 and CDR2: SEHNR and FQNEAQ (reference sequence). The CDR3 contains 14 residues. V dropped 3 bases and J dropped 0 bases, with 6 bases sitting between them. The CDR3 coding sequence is TGTGCCAGCAGCTTGGACAGCTCCTACAATGAGCAGTTCTTC. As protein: CASSLDSSYNEQFF.